This TCR beta chain was captured by sequencing in a study of shared clonotypes between healthy human individuals. Sequencing was at deep level. Some clones are missing from TCRdb's copy, which holds only in-frame ones; the method was immunoSEQ multiplex PCR. This table has a few million clones, around 90% appearing once. V was pared by 3 bases and J by 8 bases, with 10 bases between. The V gene's germline CDR1 is SGHAT and CDR2 FQNNGV. This CDR3 has 12 residues. The sample taken for sequencing was naive CD4+ T cells sorted from blood. As for subset: CD45RA+ positively selected. This TCR was sampled from a young man in good health. The rearrangement joins TRBV11-2 to TRBJ1-2; D ambiguous. The CDR3 protein is CASSFYVGGYTF. In DNA, the CDR3 is TGTGCCAGCAGCTTTTACGTCGGAGGCTACACCTTC.